This TCR beta chain was obtained from a study of shared clonotypes between healthy human individuals. Study as a whole: There were three CD4 naive, three CD4 memory, two CD8 naive and one CD8 memory plates per donor.

This CDR3 region has 14 residues. J was trimmed by 3 bases and V by 5 bases; bases with no gene match: 6. Germline V gene data show CDR1 as SGHNT and CDR2 as YENEEA. CD45RO-negative, CCR7-selected cells formed the naive CD8 fraction, which excluded terminally differentiated effector memory CD45RA+ cells. Replicate sorted-subset PCRs were loaded with roughly 190 ng DNA, 30,000 to 35,000 T cell genomes. The table came from immunoSEQ multiplex PCR; TCRdb's copy has only in-frame clones and leaves some out. In the table there are hundreds of thousands of clones, 90% to 95% of which are singletons. This sequence was found in a man aged 25 to 40 in good health. Sequences were obtained from naive CD8+ T cells sorted from blood. The genes are TRBV11-3 and TRBJ2-7; TRBD1 agrees at 8 bases. CDR3 in DNA: TGTGCCAGCAGCCCTCGGACAGGGAGCTACGAGCAGTACTTC. As protein: CASSPRTGSYEQYF.